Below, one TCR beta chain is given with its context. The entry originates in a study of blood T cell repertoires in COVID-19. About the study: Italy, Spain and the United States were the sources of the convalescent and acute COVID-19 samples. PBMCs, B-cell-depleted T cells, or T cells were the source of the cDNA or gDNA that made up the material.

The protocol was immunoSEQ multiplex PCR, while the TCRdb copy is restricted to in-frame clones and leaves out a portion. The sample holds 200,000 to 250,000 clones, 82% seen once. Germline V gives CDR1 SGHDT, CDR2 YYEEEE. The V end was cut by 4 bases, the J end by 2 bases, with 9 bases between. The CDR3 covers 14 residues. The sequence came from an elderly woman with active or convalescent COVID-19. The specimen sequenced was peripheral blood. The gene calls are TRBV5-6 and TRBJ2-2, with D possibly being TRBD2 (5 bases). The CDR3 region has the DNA TGTGCCAGCAGCCGAGGGCTAAACACCGGGGAGCTGTTTTTT. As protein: CASSRGLNTGELFF.